The 2 T cell receptor beta chains given below trace back to one sample, sequenced in a study of OX40 agonist ivuxolimab in advanced cancers. This table comes from immunoSEQ multiplex PCR, and its TCRdb copy is limited to in-frame clones, with some not included. The repertoire holds about 58,000 clones, approximately 82% seen once, with approximately 3.1% in the top ten. Sample: CD4+ or CD8+ T cells sorted from blood, taken in a trial of the OX40 agonist ivuxolimab. These receptors all come from an adult with an advanced solid tumor such as melanoma, head and neck, liver or kidney cancer.

The chain employs TRBV21-1 and TRBJ2-3; the table's D call, TRBD1, has no DNA check behind it. TRBV21-1 is described as a pseudogene. This CDR3 has 16 residues. CDR3 coding DNA: TGTGCCAGGAACGAACAGGGGGCGTCTAGCACAGATACGCAGTATTTT. Residues: CARNEQGASSTDTQYF.

CDR3 loop: CASSQDPSGTESYEQYF. The CDR3 coding sequence is TGTGCCAGCAGCCAAGATCCTTCCGGGACAGAGAGTTACGAGCAGTACTTC. This sequence joins TRBV4-2 and TRBJ2-7; 7 nucleotides line up with TRBD1. CDR1 LGHNA and CDR2 YNFKEQ come from the germline V gene. This CDR3 comprises 17 residues. J lost 4 bases, V lost 0 bases, and 12 bases had no gene match.